Here is one T cell receptor beta chain with its context. Its antigen is unidentified. This record comes from a study of cytomegalovirus exposure and HLA in healthy donors. Whole-study context: In terms of ancestry, the Caucasian-associated cluster contained around four fifths of the roughly 400 genotyped donors. Study findings and constraints: The records held CMV serostatus as the only immune exposure information. Most of the TCR beta V segments (in an earlier analysis) were productive either about 87% or about 30% of the time.

The ends lost 0 bases at V and 5 bases at J; junction bases unmatched: 6. CDR1 GTSNPN and CDR2 SVGIG come from the germline V gene (reference sequence). The CDR3 covers 14 residues. The PCR contained 60 Vbeta and 13 Jbeta primers. Using immunoSEQ multiplex PCR, the repertoire was profiled, and TCRdb retains in-frame clones only, with some absent. The sample holds around 140,000 clones, about 84% seen once. This TCR was sampled from a woman between 40 and 55 years old in good health and CMV-seropositive. The chain is built from TRBV30 and TRBJ2-5; 7 positions match TRBD1. The sequenced sample was PBMCs. The CDR3 sequence is CAWSVKGAGETQYF. CDR3 bases: TGTGCCTGGAGTGTAAAGGGGGCAGGGGAGACCCAGTACTTC. Drawing the rest from reference TRBV30 and TRBJ2-5, the complete variable domain is SQTIHQWPATLVQPVGSPLSLECTVEGTSNPNLYWYRQAAGRGLQLLFYSVGIGQISSEVPQNLSASRPQDRQFILSSKKLLLSDSGFYLCAWSVKGAGETQYFGPGTRLLVL.